This T cell receptor (beta chain) was sequenced during a study of T cells in Graves' hyperthyroidism and ophthalmopathy. Whole-study findings and limits: For ophthalmopathy, model prediction preceded onset by a median about 6.2 months. The authors' 13 V-J model separated ophthalmopathy from stable hyperthyroidism. Most thyroid clonotypes that were expanded above 0.001 also turned up in blood.

Reasons for excluding patients were uncontrolled infection, other autoimmune disease, pregnancy or lactation. The investigators amplified TCR beta CDR3 regions from RNA transcripts. TCR CDR3 underwent first-round RT-PCR with the HTBI primer set. TCRdb called the multiplex PCR reads again in MiXCR, with one record for every CDR3 protein. The sample holds 480,000 or so distinct CDR3 sequences; over 35% are singletons and the top ten take around 44%. The V gene's germline CDR1 is DFQATT and CDR2 SNEGSKA (reference sequence). Trimming shortened V by 2 bases and J by 3 bases, and 14 bases separated the two germline ends. CDR3 length: 15 amino acids. This clonotype was recorded many times. The antigen is unknown.

The sequenced sample consisted of peripheral blood or thyroid tissue (not recorded which). The TCR was taken from an adult woman with Graves' disease, either hyperthyroidism or ophthalmopathy (not recorded which). J is TRBJ1-5 and V is TRBV20-1, with a tentative D call TRBD1 (6 bases). The DNA for the CDR3 is TGCAGTGCTAGACAGGACAGTTTCGCCAATCAGCCCCAGCATTTT. Residues: CSARQDSFANQPQHF.